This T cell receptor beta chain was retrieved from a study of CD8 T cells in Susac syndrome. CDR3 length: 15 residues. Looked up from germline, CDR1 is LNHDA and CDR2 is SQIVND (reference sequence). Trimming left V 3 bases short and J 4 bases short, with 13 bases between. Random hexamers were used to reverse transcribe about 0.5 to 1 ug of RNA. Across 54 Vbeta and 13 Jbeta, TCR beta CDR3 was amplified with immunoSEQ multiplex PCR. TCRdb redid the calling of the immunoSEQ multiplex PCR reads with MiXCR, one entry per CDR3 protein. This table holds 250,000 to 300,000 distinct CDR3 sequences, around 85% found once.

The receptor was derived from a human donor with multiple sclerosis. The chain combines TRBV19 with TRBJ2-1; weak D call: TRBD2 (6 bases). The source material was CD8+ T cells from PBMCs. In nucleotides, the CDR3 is TGTGCCAGTAGTATTATTAGCGGCCGATACAATGAGCAGTTCTTC. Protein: CASSIISGRYNEQFF.